This TCR beta chain was documented in a study of blood T cell repertoires in COVID-19. This clone was observed once. Germline V gene lookup returns CDR1 SEHNR and CDR2 FQNEAQ (reference sequence). The CDR3 covers 15 residues. V was clipped by 1 base and J by 0 bases, with 7 bases between them. Sequencing used immunoSEQ multiplex PCR; TCRdb keeps in-frame clones, though not all of them. The table includes about 60,000 clones, about 80% detected once. V gene TRBV7-9 combines with J gene TRBJ2-1; TRBD2 is a possible D gene (5 bases). Sequenced sample: peripheral blood. The clonotype comes from a man in his sixties with acute or convalescent COVID-19. CDR3 loop: CASSLGTFSYNEQFF. The CDR3 DNA sequence: TGTGCCAGCAGCTTAGGGACTTTCTCCTACAATGAGCAGTTCTTC.